This TCR beta chain was captured by sequencing in a study of T cell repertoires in cytomegalovirus infection. In the study overall: Both a matching HLA type and CMV infection were indicated by public TCR beta signatures. Study-level findings and limits: Accumulated public TCR beta family frequency recognized individuals carrying CMV together with the relevant HLA. Clonotypes of TCR beta that were HLA-C-restricted and CMV-specific dominated the ex vivo response.

Each CDR3 protein is one row after TCRdb ran MiXCR on the reads. Found here are approximately 500,000 distinct CDR3 sequences, 16% of them singletons; the top ten hold approximately 24%. In this sample, this clonotype turned up a few times. Its antigen is unidentified. This clonotype was obtained from a human donor in good health (CMV status not recorded). Some clones in this sample may be carry-over from other donors' samples. The sequenced sample was CD8+ T cells from PBMCs.

CDR3 nucleotides: TGTGCCAGCGCCGACAGCGGAGCTAATGAAAAACTGTTTTTT. Amino acid sequence: CASADSGANEKLFF. The rearrangement links TRBV27 to TRBJ1-4; maybe TRBD1 (5 bases). Germline V CDR1 and CDR2: MNHEY, SMNVEV (reference sequence). The CDR3 has 14 amino acids. Trimming shortened V by 8 bases and J by 3 bases, and 13 bases separated the two germline ends.